This T cell receptor (beta chain) was sequenced during a study of spatial heterogeneity in lung cancer (dated by TCRdb to between 2019 and 2020). The study in broad terms: Beta-chain transcripts were consistently detected in greater numbers than alpha-chain transcripts, which likely reflected higher beta-chain transcript abundance. In non-small cell lung cancer, the study made a quantitative comparison of TCR alpha and beta repertoires among multiple tumor regions, matched nontumor lung and blood. In the raw uncorrected reads, each unique combination of TCR and UMI appeared more than ten times on average. TCR repertoire features were related to nonsynonymous mutation counts determined by whole-exome sequencing of tumor tissue. Both alpha and beta chains were TCR-sequenced in a few hundred tumor regions, about 69 matched nontumor lung samples and over 55 PBMC samples obtained at surgery.

A few counts support this clonotype. This clone's antigen is unknown. No much larger clone is present one base from it, and per-base qualities are unavailable. CDR1 and CDR2 are read off the germline V gene as MDHEN and SYDVKM. The CDR3 has 14 amino acids, counting the end cysteine and phenylalanine. Kept here is only the CDR3 DNA, which spans 42 bases and is read in frame from base 1. At the junction V is shortened by 2 bases and J by 11 bases, with 16 bases in between. The investigation overall reported the following: Ubiquitous expanded tumor TCRs showed up in blood more often at tumor resection than at routine follow-up. Confirming at a functional level the hypothesis that regional TCRs recognize regional mutations was considered to require additional single-cell paired TCR alpha and beta sequencing.

This specimen's time point label, per the study, means: sample taken at primary tumor resection. Whole RNA extracted from tumor and nontumor lung tissue, or from cryopreserved PBMC samples, was used for TCR sequencing without cell sorting. Samples were obtained from around 72 patients with early-stage, untreated non-small cell lung cancer from the lung TRACERx cohort. Patients were selected for TCR sequencing only if sufficient RNA was available from at least two tumor regions. Preparation of the library involved 5' RACE. Sequenced using a NextSeq 500. The TCR library protocol attached a unique molecular identifier to each TCR cDNA molecule to allow correction of PCR and sequencing errors. Per the authors' processing: Decombinator tools were used for TCR identification, UMI-based error correction and CDR3 extraction. Expanded TCRs were defined as those above a frequency of 2 per 1,000, corresponding to the top 1% of the tumor frequency distribution. Renyi diversity was calculated using the R vegan package after each repertoire was subsampled 100 times to 5,000 TCRs. CDR3 similarity networks were constructed using string-kernel similarity of amino acid triplets, with links drawn between CDR3s whose pairwise similarity was above 0.82. TCRdb took the public reads, trimmed them with fastp at Q25, ran MiXCR for clone calling and kept in-frame beta chains. Here each entry gathers all rows of one CDR3 protein and keeps the most common genes and DNA. The V and J calls follow TCRdb's processing rather than the paper's. A total of about 38,000 distinct CDR3 sequences appear in this sample, approximately 5.5% of them only once. Approximately 10% of the sample is in the top ten clones.

This TCR came from a male donor with early-stage non-small cell lung cancer. Here the chain combines TRBV28 and TRBJ2-1; TRBD1 is a weak D gene call, 5 bases matching. The source material was PBMCs, sampled at surgery. The CDR3 region has the sequence CASSLPGKGKKQFF. The DNA is TGTGCCAGCAGTTTACCAGGGAAGGGTAAGAAGCAGTTCTTC.